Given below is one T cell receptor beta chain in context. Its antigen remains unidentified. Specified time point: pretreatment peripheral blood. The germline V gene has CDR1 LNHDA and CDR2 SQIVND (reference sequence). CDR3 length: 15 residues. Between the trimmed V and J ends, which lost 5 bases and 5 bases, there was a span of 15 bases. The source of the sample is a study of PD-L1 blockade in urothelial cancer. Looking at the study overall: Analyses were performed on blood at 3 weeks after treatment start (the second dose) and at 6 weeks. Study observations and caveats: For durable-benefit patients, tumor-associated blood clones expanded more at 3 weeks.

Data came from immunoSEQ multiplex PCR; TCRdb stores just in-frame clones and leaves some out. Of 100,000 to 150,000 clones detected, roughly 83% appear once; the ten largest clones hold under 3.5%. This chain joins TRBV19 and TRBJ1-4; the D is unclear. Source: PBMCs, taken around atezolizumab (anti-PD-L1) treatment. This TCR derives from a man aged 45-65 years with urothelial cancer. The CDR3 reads CASSAIQKQNEKLFF. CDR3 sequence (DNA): TGTGCCAGTAGTGCTATACAGAAACAAAATGAAAAACTGTTTTTT.